A single sample is the source of the 5 T cell receptor beta chains below, sequenced in a study of T cell responses to AZD1222 COVID-19 vaccine. This table comes from immunoSEQ multiplex PCR, and its TCRdb copy is limited to in-frame clones, with some not included. The sample includes more than 150,000 clones, around nine tenths seen only once; the top ten take about 1.9%. Sequenced here: peripheral blood, sampled 28 days after the second AZD1222 dose. These receptors came from an adult who received the AZD1222 COVID-19 vaccine.

The chain combines TRBV13 with TRBJ2-4; 7 nucleotides align to TRBD1. The V gene's germline CDR1 is PRHDT and CDR2 FYEKMQ (reference sequence). The CDR3 is 15 amino acids. The ends lost 3 bases at V and 4 bases at J; junction bases unmatched: 6. This CDR3 reads CASSLAGTDKNIQYF. The CDR3 region has the DNA TGTGCCAGCAGCTTGGCCGGGACAGATAAAAACATTCAGTACTTC.

The J gene is TRBJ1-5, the V gene TRBV30; 11 bases fit TRBD1. Germline values: CDR1 GTSNPN, CDR2 SVGIG (reference sequence). J lost 4 bases, V lost 4 bases, and 21 bases had no gene match. The CDR3 consists of 20 residues. This CDR3 reads CAWISPGDPGQGVGNQPQHF. CDR3 DNA sequence: TGTGCCTGGATATCCCCCGGGGACCCGGGACAGGGGGTAGGTAATCAGCCCCAGCATTTT.

J is TRBJ1-5 and V is TRBV27; maybe TRBD1 (6 bases). CDR1 and CDR2 (germline): MNHEY, SMNVEV (reference sequence). Trimming removed 5 bases from V and 4 bases from J, with 30 bases in between. CDR3 size: 20 residues. The DNA of the CDR3 is TGTGCCAGCAGTCCCCGTGCCCCGTTGGTAGCCAGGGGTGATAATCAGCCCCAGCATTTT. As protein: CASSPRAPLVARGDNQPQHF.

The genes are TRBV5-1 and TRBJ2-3, with D possibly matching TRBD2 (7 bases). Germline loops: CDR1 SGHRS, CDR2 YFSETQ. The ends were cut back, 4 bases at V and 2 bases at J, with 17 bases in the middle. The CDR3 is 16 amino acids. CDR3 amino acids: CASSRGGTGNTDTQYF. The CDR3 DNA reads TGCGCCAGCAGCAGGGGGGGCACGGGAAACACAGATACGCAGTATTTT.

V usage is TRBV7-2 and J usage is TRBJ1-2; tentatively, D is TRBD1 (6 bases). Per germline, CDR1 SGHTA and CDR2 FQGNSA. The CDR3 covers 11 residues. V lost 4 bases to trimming and J lost 8 bases, with 8 bases between them. The CDR3 protein is CASSSGVGYTF. The CDR3, as DNA: TGTGCCAGCAGCTCAGGGGTCGGCTACACCTTC.